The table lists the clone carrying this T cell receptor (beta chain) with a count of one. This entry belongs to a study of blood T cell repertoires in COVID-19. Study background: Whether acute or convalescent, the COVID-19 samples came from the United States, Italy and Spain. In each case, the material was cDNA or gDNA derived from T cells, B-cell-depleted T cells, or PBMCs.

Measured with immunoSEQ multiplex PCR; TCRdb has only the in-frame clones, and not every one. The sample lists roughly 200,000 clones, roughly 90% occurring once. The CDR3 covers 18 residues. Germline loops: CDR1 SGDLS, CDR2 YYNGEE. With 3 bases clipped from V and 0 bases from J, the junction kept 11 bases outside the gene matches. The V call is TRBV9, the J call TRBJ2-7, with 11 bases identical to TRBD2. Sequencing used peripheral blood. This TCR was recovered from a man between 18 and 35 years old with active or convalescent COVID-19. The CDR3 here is CASSEGTSGGGLSYEQYF. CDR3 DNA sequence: TGTGCCAGCAGCGAGGGGACTAGCGGAGGGGGCCTCTCCTACGAGCAGTACTTC. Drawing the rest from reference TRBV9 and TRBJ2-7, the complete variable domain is DSGVTQTPKHLITATGQRVTLRCSPRSGDLSVYWYQQSLDQGLQFLIQYYNGEERAKGNILERFSAQQFPDLHSELNLSSLELGDSALYFCASSEGTSGGGLSYEQYFGPGTRLTVT.